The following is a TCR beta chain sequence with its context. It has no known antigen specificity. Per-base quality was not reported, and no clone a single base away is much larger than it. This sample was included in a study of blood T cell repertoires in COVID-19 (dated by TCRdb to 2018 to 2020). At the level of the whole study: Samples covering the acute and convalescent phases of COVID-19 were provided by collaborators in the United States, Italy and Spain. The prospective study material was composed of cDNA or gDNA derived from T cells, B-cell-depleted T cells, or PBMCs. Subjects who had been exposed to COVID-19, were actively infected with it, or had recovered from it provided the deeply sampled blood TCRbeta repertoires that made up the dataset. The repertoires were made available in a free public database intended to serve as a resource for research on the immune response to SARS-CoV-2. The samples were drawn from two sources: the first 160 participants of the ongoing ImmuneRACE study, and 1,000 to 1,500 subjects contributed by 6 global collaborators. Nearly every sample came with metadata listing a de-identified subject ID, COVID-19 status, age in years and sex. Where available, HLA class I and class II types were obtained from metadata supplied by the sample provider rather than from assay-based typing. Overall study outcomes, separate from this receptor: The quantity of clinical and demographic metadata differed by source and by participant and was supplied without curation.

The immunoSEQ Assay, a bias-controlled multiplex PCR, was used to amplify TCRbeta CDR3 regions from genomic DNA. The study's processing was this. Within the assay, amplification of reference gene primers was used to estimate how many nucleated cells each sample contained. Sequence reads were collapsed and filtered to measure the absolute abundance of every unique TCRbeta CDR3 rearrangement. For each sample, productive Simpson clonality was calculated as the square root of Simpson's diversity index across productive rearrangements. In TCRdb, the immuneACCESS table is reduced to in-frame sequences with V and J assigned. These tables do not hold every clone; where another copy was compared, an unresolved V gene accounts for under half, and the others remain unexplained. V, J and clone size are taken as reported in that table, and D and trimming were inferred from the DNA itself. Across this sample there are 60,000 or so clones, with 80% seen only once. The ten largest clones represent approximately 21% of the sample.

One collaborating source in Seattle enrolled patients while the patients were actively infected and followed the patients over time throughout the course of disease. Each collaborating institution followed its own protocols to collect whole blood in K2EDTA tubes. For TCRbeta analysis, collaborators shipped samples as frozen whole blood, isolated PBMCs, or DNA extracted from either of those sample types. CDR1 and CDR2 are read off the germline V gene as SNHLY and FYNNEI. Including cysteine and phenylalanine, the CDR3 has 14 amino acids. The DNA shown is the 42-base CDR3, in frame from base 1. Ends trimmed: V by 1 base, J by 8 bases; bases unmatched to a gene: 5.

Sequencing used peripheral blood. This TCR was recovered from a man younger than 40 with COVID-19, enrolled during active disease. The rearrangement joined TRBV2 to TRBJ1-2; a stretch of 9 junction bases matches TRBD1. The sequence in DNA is TGTGCCAGCAGTGAAGGTGGGACAGGGTCAGGCTACACCTTC. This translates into CASSEGGTGSGYTF.